These T cell receptor beta chains were read from a single sample in a study of graft-versus-host responses after intestinal transplantation. TCRdb's copy holds only in-frame clones and misses some; the assay was immunoSEQ multiplex PCR. The data show under 30,000 clones, more than 90% seen once. This specimen was PBMCs, taken 39 to 40 days after intestinal transplant. These receptors all come from a human patient who received an intestinal transplant, so some T cells may come from the graft donor. Each CDR3 is given with its conserved first and last residue. The D gene is left open where the match is weak. Clone size is not always given. Where it is, it says once, few, many or a class for expanded clones.

clone_size: once; j_call: TRBJ1-1; d_call: -; v_call: TRBV6-9; cdr3_nt: TGTGCCAGCAGTTCCGGGACGGTTCACACTGAAGCTTTCTTT; cdr3_aa: CASSSGTVHTEAFF
clone_size: -; j_call: TRBJ2-7; d_call: -; v_call: TRBV4-1; cdr3_nt: TGCGCCAGCAGCCAAGGTAGGATCGCGGGACCTTCCTACGAGCAGTACTTC; cdr3_aa: CASSQGRIAGPSYEQYF
clone_size: -; j_call: TRBJ2-1; d_call: -; v_call: TRBV28; cdr3_nt: TGTGCCAGCAGTTTACGACGCACCTTTTACAATGAGCAGTTCTTC; cdr3_aa: CASSLRRTFYNEQFF
clone_size: -; j_call: TRBJ2-7; d_call: TRBD1; v_call: TRBV10-3; cdr3_nt: TGTGCCATCAGTGAGTCTGACAGGGTTAACTCCTACGAGCAGTACTTC; cdr3_aa: CAISESDRVNSYEQYF
clone_size: -; j_call: TRBJ2-1; d_call: -; v_call: TRBV27; cdr3_nt: TGTGCCAGCAAGGCGACGGAGAGCTCCTACAATGAGCAGTTCTTC; cdr3_aa: CASKATESSYNEQFF
clone_size: -; j_call: TRBJ2-4; d_call: -; v_call: TRBV7-9; cdr3_nt: TGTGCCAGCAGCTTACAGGAGAGAAAAAACATTCAGTACTTC; cdr3_aa: CASSLQERKNIQYF
clone_size: -; j_call: TRBJ2-1; d_call: TRBD2; v_call: TRBV5-1; cdr3_nt: TGCGCCGGCAGCTTGGAACGGTGGACTAGCGGCTCCTACAATGAGCAGTTCTTC; cdr3_aa: CAGSLERWTSGSYNEQFF
clone_size: -; j_call: TRBJ2-3; d_call: TRBD2; v_call: TRBV11-1; cdr3_nt: TGTGCCAGCAGCCCTACTAGCGGGAGCCTCAGGGGGGCAGATACGCAGTATTTT; cdr3_aa: CASSPTSGSLRGADTQYF
clone_size: once; j_call: TRBJ2-1; d_call: TRBD2; v_call: TRBV15; cdr3_nt: TGTGCCACCAGCAGAGAAAGGGGGCTAGCGGGAGTTGTTGAGCAGTTCTTC; cdr3_aa: CATSRERGLAGVVEQFF
clone_size: -; j_call: TRBJ2-1; d_call: TRBD2; v_call: TRBV28; cdr3_nt: TGTGCCAGCAGTGTTACGGGAGGGCGGGGCAATGAGCAGTTCTTC; cdr3_aa: CASSVTGGRGNEQFF
clone_size: -; j_call: TRBJ2-1; d_call: -; v_call: TRBV28; cdr3_nt: TGTGCCAGCAGTGTGGTGGGGGGGCAGGATGAGCAGTTCTTC; cdr3_aa: CASSVVGGQDEQFF
clone_size: -; j_call: TRBJ2-1; d_call: -; v_call: TRBV28; cdr3_nt: TGTGCCAGCAGTTTCTGGGCTAGCGTCCCGATGCGGACTGAGAGCTCCTACAATGAGCAGTTCTTC; cdr3_aa: CASSFWASVPMRTESSYNEQFF
clone_size: -; j_call: TRBJ2-7; d_call: -; v_call: TRBV5-5; cdr3_nt: TGTGCCAGCAGTCGCCGATCTTTAAGAATCGGGTACGAGCAGTACTTC; cdr3_aa: CASSRRSLRIGYEQYF
clone_size: -; j_call: TRBJ1-1; d_call: -; v_call: TRBV15; cdr3_nt: TGTGCCACCAGCAGAGATAAAGGGGCAGGCGGTGAAGCTTTCTTT; cdr3_aa: CATSRDKGAGGEAFF
clone_size: -; j_call: TRBJ2-7; d_call: TRBD1; v_call: TRBV7-8; cdr3_nt: TGTGCCAGCAGCTTAGGGGGGACAGGGGGCTACGAGCAGTACTTC; cdr3_aa: CASSLGGTGGYEQYF
clone_size: -; j_call: TRBJ2-7; d_call: TRBD1; v_call: TRBV19; cdr3_nt: TGTGCCAGTAGTCTTGGGACAGGGAAGAGGAACGAGCAGTACTTC; cdr3_aa: CASSLGTGKRNEQYF
clone_size: -; j_call: TRBJ2-1; d_call: -; v_call: TRBV9; cdr3_nt: TGTGCCAGCAGAAAACCCGGCCGTTCCTACAATGAGCAGTTCTTC; cdr3_aa: CASRKPGRSYNEQFF
clone_size: -; j_call: TRBJ2-1; d_call: TRBD2; v_call: TRBV19; cdr3_nt: TGTGCCAGTAGTTGGGGACTAGCGGGAGGCGTAGATGAGCAGTTCTTC; cdr3_aa: CASSWGLAGGVDEQFF
clone_size: -; j_call: TRBJ2-3; d_call: -; v_call: TRBV5-1; cdr3_nt: TGCGCCAGCAGCGTGGACAACACAGATACGCAGTATTTT; cdr3_aa: CASSVDNTDTQYF
clone_size: -; j_call: TRBJ2-3; d_call: -; v_call: TRBV15; cdr3_nt: TGTGCCACCAGCAGAGGCAACGGTTTTTCCACAGATACGCAGTATTTT; cdr3_aa: CATSRGNGFSTDTQYF
clone_size: -; j_call: TRBJ2-7; d_call: -; v_call: TRBV6-4; cdr3_nt: TGTGCCAGCAGTGACTCGCCCCCGATCAGAGGCTACGAGCAGTACTTC; cdr3_aa: CASSDSPPIRGYEQYF
clone_size: -; j_call: TRBJ1-1; d_call: TRBD1; v_call: TRBV6-6; cdr3_nt: TGTGCCAGCAGGCCGACAGGGGGTACTGAAGCTTTCTTT; cdr3_aa: CASRPTGGTEAFF
clone_size: -; j_call: TRBJ1-1; d_call: -; v_call: TRBV5-5; cdr3_nt: TGTGCCAGCAGCTCTCGACAGGATCTGAACACTGAAGCTTTCTTT; cdr3_aa: CASSSRQDLNTEAFF
clone_size: once; j_call: TRBJ1-6; d_call: -; v_call: TRBV27; cdr3_nt: TGTGCCAGCACTCGGGGGGGACAAAGTTCACCCCTCCACTTT; cdr3_aa: CASTRGGQSSPLHF
clone_size: -; j_call: TRBJ1-3; d_call: -; v_call: TRBV9; cdr3_nt: TGTGCCAGCAGCGTAGCAGGCAGGCCGCTGAGAGGAAACACCATATATTTT; cdr3_aa: CASSVAGRPLRGNTIYF
clone_size: -; j_call: TRBJ2-1; d_call: TRBD2; v_call: TRBV14; cdr3_nt: TGTGCCAGCAGCCCCAGTTCGGCTAGCGGGGTATACAATGAGCAGTTCTTC; cdr3_aa: CASSPSSASGVYNEQFF
clone_size: few; j_call: TRBJ2-7; d_call: -; v_call: TRBV19; cdr3_nt: TGTGCCAGTAGTATAGCGCCGGGGAGCCAGAAGCAGTACTTC; cdr3_aa: CASSIAPGSQKQYF
clone_size: -; j_call: TRBJ2-1; d_call: TRBD2; v_call: TRBV28; cdr3_nt: TGTGCCAGCAGTTTATTCACTAGCGGGAGATACAATGAGCAGTTCTTC; cdr3_aa: CASSLFTSGRYNEQFF
clone_size: few; j_call: TRBJ2-7; d_call: TRBD2; v_call: TRBV5-1; cdr3_nt: TGCGCCAGCAGCTTATCTAGCGGTAGCTCCTACGAGCAGTACTTC; cdr3_aa: CASSLSSGSSYEQYF
clone_size: -; j_call: TRBJ2-3; d_call: -; v_call: TRBV29-1; cdr3_nt: TGCAGCGTTCCGGAGTCGGGTGTGTTGACAGATACGCAGTATTTT; cdr3_aa: CSVPESGVLTDTQYF
clone_size: -; j_call: TRBJ1-5; d_call: -; v_call: TRBV28; cdr3_nt: TGTGCCAGCAGTAACCGGGACAGCAATCAGCCCCAGCATTTT; cdr3_aa: CASSNRDSNQPQHF